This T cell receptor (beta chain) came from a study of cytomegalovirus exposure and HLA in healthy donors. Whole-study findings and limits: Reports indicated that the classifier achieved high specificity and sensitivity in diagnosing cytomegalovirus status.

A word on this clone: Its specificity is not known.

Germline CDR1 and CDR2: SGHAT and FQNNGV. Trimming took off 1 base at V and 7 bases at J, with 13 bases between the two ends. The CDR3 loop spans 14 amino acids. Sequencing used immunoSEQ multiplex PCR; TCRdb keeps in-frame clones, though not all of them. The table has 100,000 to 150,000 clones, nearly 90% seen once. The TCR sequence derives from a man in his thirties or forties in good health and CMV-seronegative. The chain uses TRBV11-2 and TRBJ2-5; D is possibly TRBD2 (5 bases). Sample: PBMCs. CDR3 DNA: TGTGCCAGCAGCTTAGTCGGGCTAGCTAGGACCCAGTACTTC. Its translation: CASSLVGLARTQYF.